This T cell receptor (beta chain) was documented in a study of tumor-infiltrating lymphocytes in primary liver carcinoma. Blood RNA came from unsorted whole blood; germline DNA was also extracted. Note on this clonotype: This is likely a read error, given that the CDR3 carries no conserved phenylalanine or tryptophan at its end.

J was trimmed by 9 bases and V by 4 bases; bases with no gene match: 4. The germline CDR1 and CDR2 sequences are KGHDR and SFDVKD. There are 15 residues in the CDR3. Researchers generated TCR beta cDNA from about 500 ng of total RNA, relying on a constant-region primer. The TCR beta library was amplified through three nested multiplex PCR rounds in a modified ARM-PCR procedure. Both of the initial two PCR rounds ran for about 9 cycles and employed TRBV1-TRBV30 forward primers alongside a C-beta reverse primer. TCRdb re-called the multiplex PCR reads through MiXCR, storing one row per CDR3 protein. Of approximately 330,000 distinct CDR3 sequences in the sample, 65% were seen once.

The chain carries TRBV24-1 and TRBJ1-6; 11 bases line up with TRBD1. The TCR originated in a man in his forties with primary liver carcinoma and hepatitis B virus infection. Sequenced material: peripheral blood. CDR3 loop: CATSDGQGASSPLHL. CDR3 nucleotides: TGTGCCACCAGTGACGGACAGGGGGCGAGTTCACCCCTCCACCTT.